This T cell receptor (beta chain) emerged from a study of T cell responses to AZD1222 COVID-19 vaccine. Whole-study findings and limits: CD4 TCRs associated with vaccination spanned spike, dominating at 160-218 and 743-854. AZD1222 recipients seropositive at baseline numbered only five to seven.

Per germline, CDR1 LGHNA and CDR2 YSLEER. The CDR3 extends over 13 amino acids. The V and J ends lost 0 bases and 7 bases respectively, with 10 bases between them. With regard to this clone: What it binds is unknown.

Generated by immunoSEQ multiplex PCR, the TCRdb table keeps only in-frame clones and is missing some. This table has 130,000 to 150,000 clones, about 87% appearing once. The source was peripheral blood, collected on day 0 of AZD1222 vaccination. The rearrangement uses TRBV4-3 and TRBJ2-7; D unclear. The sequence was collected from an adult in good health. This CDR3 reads CASSQDTRREQYF. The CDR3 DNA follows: TGCGCCAGCAGCCAAGATACCAGAAGGGAGCAGTACTTC.